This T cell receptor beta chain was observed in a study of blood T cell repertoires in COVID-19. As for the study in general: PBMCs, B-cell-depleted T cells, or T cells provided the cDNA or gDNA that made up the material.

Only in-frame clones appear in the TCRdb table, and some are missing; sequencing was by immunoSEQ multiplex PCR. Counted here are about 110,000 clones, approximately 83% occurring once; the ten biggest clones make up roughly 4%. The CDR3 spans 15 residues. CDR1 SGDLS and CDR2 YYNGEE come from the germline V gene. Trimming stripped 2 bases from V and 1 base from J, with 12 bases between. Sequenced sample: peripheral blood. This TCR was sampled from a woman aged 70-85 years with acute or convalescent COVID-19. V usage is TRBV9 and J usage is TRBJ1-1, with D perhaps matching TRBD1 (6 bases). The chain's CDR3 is CASSVTGTPNTEAFF. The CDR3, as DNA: TGTGCCAGCAGCGTCACAGGGACACCGAACACTGAAGCTTTCTTT.